This TCR beta chain was profiled in a study of cytomegalovirus exposure and HLA in healthy donors. About the study: A later analysis reported the 100 to 150 validation repertoires used the same platform as the approximately 670 first-cohort repertoires.

The protocol was immunoSEQ multiplex PCR, while the TCRdb copy is restricted to in-frame clones and leaves out a portion. Of over 120,000 clones listed, more than 80% were seen once; the top ten hold about 6.7%. CDR1 and CDR2 (germline): MDHEN, SYDVKM. With 1 base clipped from V and 0 bases from J, the junction kept 12 bases outside the gene matches. This CDR3 is 20 amino acids long. As to this clone: Its antigen is unidentified.

Overall study results and limits: The study found most TCR sequences rare, yet found some public TCRs in many donors. It was confirmed in vitro that a few of the CMV-associated chains were specific for CMV antigens. Overall, approximately 150 TCR beta chains were annotated as cytomegalovirus-associated.

The V and J genes are TRBV28 and TRBJ1-6; 7 positions agree with TRBD1. The TCR sequence derives from a woman in her twenties or thirties in good health and CMV-seropositive. The sequencing input was PBMCs. CDR3 amino acids: CASSLFLPTGKSSYNSPLHF. CDR3 in DNA: TGTGCCAGCAGTTTATTTCTCCCGACAGGGAAGAGCTCCTATAATTCACCCCTCCACTTT.